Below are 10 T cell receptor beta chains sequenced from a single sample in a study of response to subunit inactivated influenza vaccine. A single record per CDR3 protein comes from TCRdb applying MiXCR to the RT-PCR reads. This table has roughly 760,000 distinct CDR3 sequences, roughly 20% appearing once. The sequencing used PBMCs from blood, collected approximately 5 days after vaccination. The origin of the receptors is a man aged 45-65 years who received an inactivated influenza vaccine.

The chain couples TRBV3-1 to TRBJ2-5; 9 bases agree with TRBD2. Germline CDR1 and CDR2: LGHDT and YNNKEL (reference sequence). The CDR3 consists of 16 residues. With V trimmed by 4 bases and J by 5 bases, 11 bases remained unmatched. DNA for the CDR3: TGTGCCAGCAGCCTTATCCGTGGGACTAGCAGGGAGACCCAGTACTTC. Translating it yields CASSLIRGTSRETQYF.

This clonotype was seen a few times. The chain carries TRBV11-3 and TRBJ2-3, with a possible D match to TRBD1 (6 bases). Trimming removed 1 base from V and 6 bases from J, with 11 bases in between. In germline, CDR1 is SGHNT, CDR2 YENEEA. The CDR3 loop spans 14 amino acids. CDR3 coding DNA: TGTGCCAGCAGCTTAGGATATCAGGGGGATACGCAGTATTTT. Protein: CASSLGYQGDTQYF.

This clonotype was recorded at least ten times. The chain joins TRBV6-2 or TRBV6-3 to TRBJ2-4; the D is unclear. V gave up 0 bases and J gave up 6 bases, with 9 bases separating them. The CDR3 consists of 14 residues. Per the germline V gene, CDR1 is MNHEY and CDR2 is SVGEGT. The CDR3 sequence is CASSYSLTGNIQYF. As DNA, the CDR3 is TGTGCCAGCAGTTACTCTCTAACGGGAAACATTCAGTACTTC.

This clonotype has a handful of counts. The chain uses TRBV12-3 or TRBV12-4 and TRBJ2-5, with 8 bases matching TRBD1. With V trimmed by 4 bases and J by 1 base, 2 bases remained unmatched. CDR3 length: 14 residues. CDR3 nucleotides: TGTGCCAGCAGTTCGGGACAGGTCCAAGAGACCCAGTACTTC. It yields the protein CASSSGQVQETQYF.

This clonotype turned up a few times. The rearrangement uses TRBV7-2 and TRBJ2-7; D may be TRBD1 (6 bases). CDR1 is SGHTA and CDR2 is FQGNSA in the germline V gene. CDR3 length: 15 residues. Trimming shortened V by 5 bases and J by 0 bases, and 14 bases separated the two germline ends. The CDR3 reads CASSHRQASSYEQYF. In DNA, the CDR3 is TGTGCCAGCAGCCACCGACAGGCCTCCTCCTACGAGCAGTACTTC.

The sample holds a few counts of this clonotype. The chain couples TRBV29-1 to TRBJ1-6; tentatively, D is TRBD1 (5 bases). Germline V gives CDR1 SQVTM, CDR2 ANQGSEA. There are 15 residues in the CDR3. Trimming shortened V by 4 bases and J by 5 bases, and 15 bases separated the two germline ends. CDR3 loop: CSVGGGPLNNSPLHF. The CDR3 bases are TGCAGCGTTGGCGGGGGACCGCTGAATAATTCACCCCTCCACTTT.

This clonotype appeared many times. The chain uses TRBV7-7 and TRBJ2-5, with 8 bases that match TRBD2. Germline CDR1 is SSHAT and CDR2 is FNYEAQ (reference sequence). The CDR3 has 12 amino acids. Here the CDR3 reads CASGELSETQYF. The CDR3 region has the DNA TGTGCTAGCGGGGAATTATCTGAGACCCAGTACTTC.

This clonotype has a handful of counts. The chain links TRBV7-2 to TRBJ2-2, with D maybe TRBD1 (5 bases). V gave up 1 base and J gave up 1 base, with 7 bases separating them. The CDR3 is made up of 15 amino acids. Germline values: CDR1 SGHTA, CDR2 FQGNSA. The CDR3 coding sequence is TGTGCCAGCAGCTTAGACAGGAGGAACACCGGGGAGCTGTTTTTT. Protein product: CASSLDRRNTGELFF.

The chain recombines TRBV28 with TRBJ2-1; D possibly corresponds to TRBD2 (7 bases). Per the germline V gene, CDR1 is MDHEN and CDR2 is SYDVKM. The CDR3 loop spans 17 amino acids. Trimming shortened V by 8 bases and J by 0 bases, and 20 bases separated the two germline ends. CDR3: CASGGLAVRISYNEQFF. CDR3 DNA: TGTGCCAGCGGGGGGCTAGCGGTTCGTATCTCCTACAATGAGCAGTTCTTC.

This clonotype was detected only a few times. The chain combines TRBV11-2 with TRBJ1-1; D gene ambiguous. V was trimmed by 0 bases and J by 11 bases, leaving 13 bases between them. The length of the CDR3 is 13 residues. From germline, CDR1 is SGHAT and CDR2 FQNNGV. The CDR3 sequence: CASSLEFRSVAFF. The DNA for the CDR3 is TGTGCCAGCAGCTTAGAATTTCGGTCGGTCGCTTTCTTT.